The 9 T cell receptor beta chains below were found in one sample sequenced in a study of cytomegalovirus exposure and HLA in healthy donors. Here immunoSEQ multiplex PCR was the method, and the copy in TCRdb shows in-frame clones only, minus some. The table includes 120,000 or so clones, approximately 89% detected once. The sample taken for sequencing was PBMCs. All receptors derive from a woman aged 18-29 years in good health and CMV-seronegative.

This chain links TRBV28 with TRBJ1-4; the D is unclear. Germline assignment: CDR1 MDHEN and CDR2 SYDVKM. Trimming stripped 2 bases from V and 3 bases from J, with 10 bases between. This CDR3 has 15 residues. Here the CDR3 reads CASSLPGRSNEKLFF. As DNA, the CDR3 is TGTGCCAGCAGTTTACCGGGGAGGTCTAATGAAAAACTGTTTTTT.

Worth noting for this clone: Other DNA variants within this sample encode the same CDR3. This CDR3 reads CASSLKQGNTEAFF. In nucleotides, the CDR3 is TGCGCCAGCAGCTTGAAACAGGGAAACACTGAAGCTTTCTTT. This chain links TRBV5-1 with TRBJ1-1; D perhaps matches TRBD1 (6 bases). This CDR3 has 14 amino acids. Germline V gives CDR1 SGHRS, CDR2 YFSETQ. The V and J ends lost 1 base and 2 bases respectively, with 9 bases between them.

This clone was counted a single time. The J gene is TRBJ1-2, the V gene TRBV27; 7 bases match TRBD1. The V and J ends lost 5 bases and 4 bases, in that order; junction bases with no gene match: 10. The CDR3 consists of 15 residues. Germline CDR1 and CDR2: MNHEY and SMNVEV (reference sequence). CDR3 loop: CASSRYPGQPYGYTF. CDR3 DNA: TGTGCCAGCAGTAGATACCCGGGACAGCCCTATGGCTACACCTTC.

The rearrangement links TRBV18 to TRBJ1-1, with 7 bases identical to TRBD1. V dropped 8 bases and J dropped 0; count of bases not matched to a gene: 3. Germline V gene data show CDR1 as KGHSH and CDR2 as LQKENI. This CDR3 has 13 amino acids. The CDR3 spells CASGTDMNTEAFF. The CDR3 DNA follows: TGTGCCAGCGGGACAGATATGAACACTGAAGCTTTCTTT.

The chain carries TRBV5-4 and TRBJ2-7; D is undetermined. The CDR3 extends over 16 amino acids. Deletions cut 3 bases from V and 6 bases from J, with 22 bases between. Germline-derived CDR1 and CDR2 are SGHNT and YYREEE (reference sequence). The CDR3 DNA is TGTGCCAGCAGCTCGAACTCCCGACTGACCCTCGGCGAGCAGTACTTC. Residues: CASSSNSRLTLGEQYF.

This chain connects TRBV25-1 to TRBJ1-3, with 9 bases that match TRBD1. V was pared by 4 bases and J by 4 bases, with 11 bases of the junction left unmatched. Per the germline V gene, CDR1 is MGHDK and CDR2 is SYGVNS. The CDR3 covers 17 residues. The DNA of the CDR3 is TGTGCCAGCAGTGGTGGGAAGGGACAGGGCTACGGAAACACCATATATTTT. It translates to CASSGGKGQGYGNTIYF.

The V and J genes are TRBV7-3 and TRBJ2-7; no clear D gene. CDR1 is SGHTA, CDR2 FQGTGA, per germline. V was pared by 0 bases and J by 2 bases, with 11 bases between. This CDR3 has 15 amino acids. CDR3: CASSLTLERTYEQYF. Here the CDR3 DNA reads TGTGCCAGCAGCTTAACTCTGGAGCGAACCTACGAGCAGTACTTC.

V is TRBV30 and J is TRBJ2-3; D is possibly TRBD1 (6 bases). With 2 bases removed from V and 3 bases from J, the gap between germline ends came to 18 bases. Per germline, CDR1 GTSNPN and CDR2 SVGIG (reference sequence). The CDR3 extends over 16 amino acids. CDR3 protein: CAWSTGTTAPTDTQYF. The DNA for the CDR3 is TGTGCCTGGAGTACAGGGACAACAGCACCTACAGATACGCAGTATTTT.

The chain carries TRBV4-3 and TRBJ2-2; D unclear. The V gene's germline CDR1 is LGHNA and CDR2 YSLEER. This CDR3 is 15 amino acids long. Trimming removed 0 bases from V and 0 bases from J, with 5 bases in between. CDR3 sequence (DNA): TGCGCCAGCAGCCAAGAAAGAGCGAACACCGGGGAGCTGTTTTTT. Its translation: CASSQERANTGELFF.